The 16 T cell receptor beta chains presented below share a single source sample, sequenced in a study of cytomegalovirus exposure and HLA in healthy donors (dated by TCRdb to the late 2010s). Library generation was performed with the immunoSEQ multiplex PCR assay. Sourced from immuneACCESS, this table was stored by TCRdb with only in-frame sequences that have V and J called. A share of the clones is absent; for the studies checked, an unresolved V gene accounts for under half, and the remainder has no known explanation. This sample lists approximately 150,000 clones; just under 85% were detected once. Together, the top ten hold 2% to 2.5% of the sample. Sequenced sample: PBMCs. Source of these receptors: a man in his thirties or forties in good health and CMV-seropositive.

The chain combines TRBV9 with TRBJ2-2; 15 bases fit TRBD2. CDR3 length: 17 amino acids. The germline V gene has CDR1 SGDLS and CDR2 YYNGEE. V dropped 3 bases and J dropped 5; count of bases not matched to a gene: 5. The CDR3 DNA sequence: TGTGCCAGCAGCGCCGGACTAGCGGGGGGGCAAACCGGGGAGCTGTTTTTT. Residues: CASSAGLAGGQTGELFF.

The table lists this clone with a count of one. The genes are TRBV5-1 and TRBJ2-1, with 8 bases aligning to TRBD1. CDR1 is SGHRS and CDR2 is YFSETQ in the germline V gene. The CDR3 is 12 amino acids. Losses at the gene ends were 6 bases for V and 9 bases for J; bases not matched to a gene: 5. The CDR3 sequence: CASKSGGGEQFF. The CDR3 nucleotides read TGCGCCAGCAAATCAGGGGGCGGTGAGCAGTTCTTC.

The chain recombines TRBV9 with TRBJ2-2, with D tentatively TRBD2 (6 bases). The V end lost 1 base, the J end lost 5 bases, and 9 bases lay between the germline ends. The germline V gene has CDR1 SGDLS and CDR2 YYNGEE. There are 14 residues in the CDR3. In nucleotides, the CDR3 is TGTGCCAGCAGCGTAAGGGAGGAAACCGGGGAGCTGTTTTTT. This codes for CASSVREETGELFF.

This clone was found a few times. The chain combines TRBV7-6 with TRBJ2-7; possible D gene TRBD1, 6 bases. The germline V gene has CDR1 SGHVS and CDR2 FNYEAQ. The V and J ends lost 3 bases and 2 bases respectively, with 17 bases between them. The length of the CDR3 is 16 residues. The CDR3 loop reads CASSLGVLGATYEQYF. CDR3 coding DNA: TGTGCCAGCAGCTTGGGGGTCTTGGGGGCAACCTACGAGCAGTACTTC. The whole variable domain, remainder taken from reference TRBV7-6 and TRBJ2-7, is GAGVSQSPRYKVTKRGQDVALRCDPISGHVSLYWYRQALGQGPEFLTYFNYEAQQDKSGLPNDRFSAERPEGSISTLTIQRTEQRDSAMYRCASSLGVLGATYEQYFGPGTRLTVT.

This clone was detected only a few times. This chain connects TRBV19 to TRBJ2-7; D is undetermined. CDR3 length equals 11 residues. Germline assignment: CDR1 LNHDA and CDR2 SQIVND (reference sequence). V was trimmed by 10 bases and J by 0 bases, leaving 7 bases between them. Written as DNA, the CDR3 is TGTGCCACCGAGTCCTCCTACGAGCAGTACTTC. Translated, it gives CATESSYEQYF.

The CDR3 spells CASSVADRGLEDTQYF. The CDR3 nucleotides are TGTGCCAGCAGTGTCGCCGACAGGGGGCTTGAAGATACGCAGTATTTT. The rearrangement uses TRBV2 and TRBJ2-3; 10 bases align to TRBD1. This CDR3 spans 16 amino acids. Germline V gene sequence: CDR1 SNHLY, CDR2 FYNNEI. The V gene end was trimmed by 4 bases and the J gene end by 5 bases; junction bases not matched to a gene: 9.

V usage is TRBV4-1 and J usage is TRBJ1-5; D possibly corresponds to TRBD1 (5 bases). This CDR3 region has 16 residues. The V end was cut by 3 bases, the J end by 4 bases, with 16 bases between. Germline V CDR1 and CDR2: MGHRA, YSYEKL. Here the CDR3 reads CASSQVQGGQNQPQHF. The CDR3 DNA reads TGCGCCAGCAGCCAGGTTCAGGGAGGCCAAAATCAGCCCCAGCATTTT.

This clone was counted once. The chain is built from TRBV5-5 and TRBJ1-2; 9 bases are shared with TRBD1. The germline gives CDR1 SGHKS, CDR2 YYEKEE (reference sequence). CDR3 size: 15 residues. V dropped 0 bases and J dropped 4; count of bases not matched to a gene: 4. In nucleotides, the CDR3 is TGTGCCAGCAGCTTGGCGGGACAGGGAAGCTATGGCTACACCTTC. This codes for CASSLAGQGSYGYTF. The full variable domain, in which reference TRBV5-5 and TRBJ1-2 provide the parts outside the CDR3, is DAGVTQSPTHLIKTRGQQVTLRCSPISGHKSVSWYQQVLGQGPQFIFQYYEKEERGRGNFPDRFSARQFPNYSSELNVNALLLGDSALYLCASSLAGQGSYGYTFGSGTRLTVV.

On this clone itself: Its ends do not fully match the called genes, so a read error is possible. The CDR3 loop reads CASSSGHQETQYF. In nucleotides, the CDR3 is TGTGCTAGCAGCTCAGGGCACCAAGAGACCCAGTACTTC. The chain has TRBV7-7 and TRBJ2-5; TRBD1 is a possible D gene (5 bases). The CDR3 covers 13 residues. Germline V gene data show CDR1 as SSHAT and CDR2 as FNYEAQ (reference sequence).

Remarks on this clone: The germline gene is not matched at one end of the junction; a read error may be the cause. The chain employs TRBV14 and TRBJ1-5, with 8 nucleotides matching TRBD1. This CDR3 has 14 residues. Per germline, CDR1 SGHDN and CDR2 FVKESK. The CDR3: CASSEPGGKQPQHF. CDR3 bases: TGTGCCAGCAGCGAGCCAGGGGGCAAACAGCCCCAGCATTTT.

The genes are TRBV6-5 and TRBJ2-5; possible D gene TRBD1, 6 bases. The CDR3 covers 14 residues. The V and J ends lost 4 bases and 2 bases respectively, with 11 bases between them. CDR1 is MNHEY and CDR2 is SVGAGI in the germline V gene. The CDR3: CASSSTGPQETQYF. In DNA, the CDR3 is TGTGCCAGCAGTTCGACAGGTCCGCAAGAGACCCAGTACTTC.

This clone was seen a single time. The chain has TRBV7-9 and TRBJ1-2, with 7 positions matching TRBD1. The CDR3 extends over 15 amino acids. Germline CDR1 reads SEHNR; CDR2 reads FQNEAQ (reference sequence). Trimming removed 5 bases from V and 8 bases from J; junction bases left unmatched: 14. The DNA for the CDR3 is TGTGCCAGCAGCCTGATCGGAGACAGGGTTGCCGGCTACACCTTC. Its protein is CASSLIGDRVAGYTF.

The CDR3, as DNA: TGTGCCAGCAGTCCCTACAGGGGTGTGTATGAAAAACTGTTTTTT. It is translated as CASSPYRGVYEKLFF. The rearrangement uses TRBV6-5 and TRBJ1-4; TRBD1 aligns across 7 bases. V shed 5 bases, J shed 6 bases, and the junction held 9 bases outside the gene matches. The CDR3 length is 15 residues. Germline lookup yields CDR1 MNHEY and CDR2 SVGAGI.

The chain employs TRBV6-6 and TRBJ2-7, with 7 bases matching TRBD2. CDR1 and CDR2 (germline): MNHNY, SVGAGI (reference sequence). There are 14 residues in the CDR3. Losses at the gene ends were 0 bases for V and 2 bases for J; bases not matched to a gene: 1. CDR3 in amino acids: CASSYSGLAYEQYF. As DNA, the CDR3 is TGTGCCAGCAGTTACTCCGGACTAGCCTACGAGCAGTACTTC.

The chain recombines TRBV19 with TRBJ2-1; D gene ambiguous. The germline V gene has CDR1 LNHDA and CDR2 SQIVND (reference sequence). V was cut by 4 bases and J by 9 bases, with 16 bases left in between. The CDR3 extends over 14 amino acids. CDR3 in DNA: TGTGCCAGTAGTACCTCACCCGTAGTAAGTGAGCAGTTCTTC. Its translation: CASSTSPVVSEQFF.

V gene TRBV18 combines with J gene TRBJ2-3; D is undetermined. Germline CDR1 is KGHSH and CDR2 is LQKENI. V shed 2 bases and J shed 2 bases, with 11 bases lying between them. The CDR3 contains 15 residues. The CDR3, as DNA: TGTGCCAGCTCACCATTTCCACACCTCACAGATACGCAGTATTTT. Residues: CASSPFPHLTDTQYF.